The clone carrying this T cell receptor (beta chain) appeared many times. There are 15 residues in the CDR3. J lost 0 bases, V lost 4 bases, and 4 bases had no gene match. In germline, CDR1 is SGHRS, CDR2 YFSETQ. This record belongs to a study of CD8 T cells in ankylosing spondylitis. One entry per CDR3 protein, called by TCRdb with MiXCR from the 5' RACE reads. The sample lists approximately 180,000 distinct CDR3 sequences, approximately 18% seen once, with approximately 4% in the top ten. The origin of this receptor is a male donor between 10 and 30 years old with ankylosing spondylitis or in good health (not recorded which). The specimen sequenced was blood, either unsorted or a sorted T cell fraction (not recorded which). The chain has TRBV5-1 and TRBJ1-5; 7 nucleotides align to TRBD1. The CDR3 bases are TGCGCCAGCAGCGAAACAGGGGATAGCAATCAGCCCCAGCATTTT. It codes for CASSETGDSNQPQHF.